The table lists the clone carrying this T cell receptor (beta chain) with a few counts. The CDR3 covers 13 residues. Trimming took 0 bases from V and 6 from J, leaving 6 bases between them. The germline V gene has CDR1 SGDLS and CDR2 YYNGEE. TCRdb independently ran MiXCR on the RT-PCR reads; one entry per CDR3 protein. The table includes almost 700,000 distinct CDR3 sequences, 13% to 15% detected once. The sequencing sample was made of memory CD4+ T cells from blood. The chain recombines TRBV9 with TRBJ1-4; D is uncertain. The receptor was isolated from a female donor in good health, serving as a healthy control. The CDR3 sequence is CASSVGHDEKLFF. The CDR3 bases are TGTGCCAGCAGCGTAGGCCACGATGAAAAACTGTTTTTT.